The 27 T cell receptor beta chains below all came from one sample that was sequenced in a study of PD-1 blockade in classical Hodgkin lymphoma (dated by TCRdb to 2018 to 2020). Read against the paper, the sample's time point label means: cycle 4 day 1 (C4D1), after six to seven weeks of nivolumab. Every trial patient had relapsed after autologous stem cell transplantation, and cohorts A, B and C differed in prior brentuximab vedotin exposure. Using a Miltenyi CD4+ T cell isolation kit, CD4+ T cells were purified from thawed PBMCs through magnetic negative selection. The receptor library was made with the immunoSEQ multiplex PCR assay. Not all clones reach the TCRdb copy of this immuneACCESS table, which keeps in-frame sequences only. Checked studies attribute under half of the gap to unresolved V genes and leave the rest unexplained. Across this sample there are some 30,000 clones, with approximately 89% seen only once. Together, the top ten hold about 2.4% of the sample.

Specimen: CD4+ T cells from blood, collected before the fourth cycle of nivolumab. These receptors all come from a human donor with classical Hodgkin lymphoma.

V is TRBV18 and J is TRBJ2-1, with D perhaps matching TRBD2 (6 bases). V dropped 0 bases and J dropped 9 bases, with 12 bases sitting between them. The CDR3 covers 14 residues. Germline V lookup: CDR1 KGHSH, CDR2 LQKENI. CDR3 residues: CASSPPPLGSEQFF. For the CDR3, the DNA is TGTGCCAGCTCACCACCCCCCCTCGGGAGTGAGCAGTTCTTC.

J is TRBJ2-6 and V is TRBV4-3; D not resolved. This CDR3 spans 15 amino acids. Trimming took off 0 bases at V and 1 base at J, with 4 bases between the two ends. Germline loops: CDR1 LGHNA, CDR2 YSLEER. The CDR3 reads CASSQDRSGANVLTF. The CDR3 coding sequence is TGCGCCAGCAGCCAAGACAGGTCTGGGGCCAACGTCCTGACTTTC.

This chain joins TRBV5-1 and TRBJ2-2; D possibly corresponds to TRBD2 (6 bases). The CDR3 runs 22 residues. In germline, CDR1 is SGHRS, CDR2 YFSETQ. V was trimmed by 5 bases and J by 2 bases, leaving 34 bases between them. CDR3 sequence (DNA): TGCGCCAGCAGTCTGCGACGATTAGCCCCACATTTTAGGGACTTCAACACCGGGGAGCTGTTTTTT. The encoded protein is CASSLRRLAPHFRDFNTGELFF.

About this clone: Within the sample, other DNA sequences also encode this same CDR3. V usage is TRBV4-2 and J usage is TRBJ1-4, with D maybe TRBD1 (5 bases). Germline V CDR1 and CDR2: LGHNA, YNFKEQ. V lost 3 bases to trimming and J lost 7 bases, with 18 bases between them. The CDR3 totals 16 residues. CDR3 sequence (DNA): TGTGCCAGCAGCCAGCTGTTAGGGGATCAGGGTGAAAAACTGTTTTTT. Encoded protein: CASSQLLGDQGEKLFF.

The CDR3 sequence: CASSARFSTTDEQFF. In nucleotides, the CDR3 is TGTGCCAGCAGCGCACGATTTTCTACCACGGATGAGCAGTTCTTC. The chain joins TRBV12-1 to TRBJ2-1; the table's D gene call, TRBD2, was not cross checked with the DNA. TRBV12-1 is flagged as a pseudogene. The CDR3 extends over 15 amino acids.

The genes are TRBV6-6 and TRBJ1-5; 8 nucleotides line up with TRBD1. This CDR3 region has 15 residues. After removal of 6 bases from V and 1 base from J, the junction contained 5 bases not matched to a gene. Germline V gene sequence: CDR1 MNHNY, CDR2 SVGAGI (reference sequence). This chain's CDR3 is CASSTRQGSNQPQHF. The CDR3 DNA is TGTGCCAGCAGCACGCGACAGGGGAGCAATCAGCCCCAGCATTTT.

This clone occurred a few times. The gene calls are TRBV5-1 and TRBJ1-1; D call uncertain. Germline V gene sequence: CDR1 SGHRS, CDR2 YFSETQ. The CDR3 spans 13 residues. Between the trimmed V and J ends, which lost 7 bases and 0 bases, there was a span of 10 bases. This CDR3 is CASGAAMNTEAFF. The CDR3 DNA is TGCGCCAGCGGAGCGGCGATGAACACTGAAGCTTTCTTT.

The chain uses TRBV11-3 and TRBJ2-1; tentatively, D is TRBD1 (6 bases). The CDR3 length is 12 residues. V gave up 5 bases and J gave up 8 bases, with 10 bases separating them. Germline-derived CDR1 and CDR2 are SGHNT and YENEEA. The CDR3 region is CASSHTGYEQFF. The CDR3 nucleotides read TGTGCCAGCAGCCATACAGGGTATGAGCAGTTCTTC.

This clone is a singleton in its sample. The chain joins TRBV10-2 to TRBJ2-5, with a possible D match to TRBD2 (5 bases). Trimming left V 7 bases short and J 5 bases short, with 14 bases between. The CDR3 is 13 residues long. Germline V gene lookup returns CDR1 WSHSY and CDR2 SAAADI. This CDR3 reads CASNDWPGETQYF. The CDR3 DNA sequence: TGCGCCAGCAATGACTGGCCGGGGGAGACCCAGTACTTC.

This rearrangement joins TRBV7-9 to TRBJ1-5; 7 bases line up with TRBD1. Germline V gene sequence: CDR1 SEHNR, CDR2 FQNEAQ (reference sequence). The CDR3 is made up of 16 amino acids. The junction had 11 bases not matched to a gene; V was cut back by 4 bases and J by 5 bases. CDR3 residues: CASSSAGTASDQPQHF. CDR3 in DNA: TGTGCCAGCAGCTCCGCCGGGACAGCCTCGGATCAGCCCCAGCATTTT.

The count of this clone is one. DNA for the CDR3: TGCAGCGTTGGGGGGCTACACGAGCAGTACTTC. The encoded protein is CSVGGLHEQYF. The V call is TRBV29-1, the J call TRBJ2-7, with D perhaps matching TRBD1 (6 bases). Germline-derived CDR1 and CDR2 are SQVTM and ANQGSEA. CDR3 length: 11 residues. V was shortened by 4 bases and J by 5 bases, with 9 bases between the two germline ends.

The chain is built from TRBV6-4 and TRBJ2-5; TRBD1 or TRBD2 may be the D gene (5 bases each). CDR1 is MRHNA and CDR2 is SNTAGT in the germline V gene. Trimming cost V 5 bases and J 5 bases, with 12 bases left between them. This CDR3 is built from 13 residues. The CDR3 spells CASSQERGETQYF. CDR3 nucleotide sequence: TGTGCCAGCAGTCAGGAGAGGGGCGAGACCCAGTACTTC.

The J gene is TRBJ1-5, the V gene TRBV5-8; D is uncertain. Trimming removed 7 bases at V and 3 bases at J, with 14 bases between. The CDR3 covers 14 residues. Germline V gene lookup returns CDR1 SGHTS and CDR2 YDEGEE. DNA for the CDR3: TGTGCCAGCCGCGCTCGGGCCTCCAATCAGCCCCAGCATTTT. Its translation is CASRARASNQPQHF.

The V and J genes are TRBV12-5 and TRBJ2-6, with D perhaps matching TRBD1 or TRBD2 (6 bases each). There are 17 residues in the CDR3. Trimming pared 1 base from V and 4 bases from J, leaving 14 bases between. Per germline, CDR1 LGHNT and CDR2 FRNRAP. The CDR3 bases are TGTGCTAGTGGTTTGGCGACGGGGGCGGGCGGGGCCAACGTCCTGACTTTC. Its protein product is CASGLATGAGGANVLTF.

This clone was detected only a few times. The V gene is TRBV9, the J gene TRBJ1-3; 9 positions match TRBD1. CDR3 length: 16 residues. Germline CDR1 is SGDLS and CDR2 is YYNGEE. After removal of 0 bases from V and 7 bases from J, the junction contained 8 bases not matched to a gene. As DNA, the CDR3 is TGTGCCAGCAGCGTAGGGGGACAGGGTCGGATGAACACCATATATTTT. Its protein product is CASSVGGQGRMNTIYF.

The rearrangement links TRBV30 to TRBJ2-1; D possibly corresponds to TRBD2 (5 bases). The CDR3 has 13 residues. Germline lookup yields CDR1 GTSNPN and CDR2 SVGIG (reference sequence). Trimming stripped 2 bases from V and 4 bases from J, with 9 bases between. The CDR3 spells CAWSRGGYNEQFF. The DNA for the CDR3 is TGTGCCTGGAGTAGAGGAGGTTACAATGAGCAGTTCTTC.

This clone has a handful of counts. Distinct nucleotide sequences in the sample also encode this CDR3. The chain couples TRBV2 to TRBJ2-2, with TRBD1 as a possible D gene (6 bases). This CDR3 has 16 amino acids. The germline gives CDR1 SNHLY, CDR2 FYNNEI. The V and J ends lost 4 bases and 2 bases respectively, with 14 bases between them. CDR3 in amino acids: CASSVQGTKNTGELFF. DNA of the CDR3: TGTGCCAGCAGTGTGCAGGGGACCAAAAACACCGGGGAGCTGTTTTTT.

The V call is TRBV28, the J call TRBJ2-5, with a weak D call TRBD1 (6 bases). Germline assignment: CDR1 MDHEN and CDR2 SYDVKM. With 1 base removed from V and 1 base from J, the gap between germline ends came to 16 bases. The CDR3 extends over 17 amino acids. As DNA, the CDR3 is TGTGCCAGCAGTTTATTATCAGGGGCCAAAACCCAAGAGACCCAGTACTTC. Protein sequence: CASSLLSGAKTQETQYF.

In DNA form, the CDR3 reads TGTGTAGCAGGGCACACCGGGGAGCTGTTTTTT. It specifies CVAGHTGELFF. The chain joins TRBV6-5 to TRBJ2-2, with D possibly matching TRBD1 (5 bases). The CDR3 sequence is 11 residues long. The germline V gene has CDR1 MNHEY and CDR2 SVGAGI.

V and J are TRBV11-3 and TRBJ2-7; 14 bases fit TRBD2. With V trimmed by 5 bases and J by 4 bases, 4 bases remained unmatched. The CDR3 has 15 amino acids. Germline CDR1 and CDR2: SGHNT and YENEEA. The CDR3 reads CASSHGTSGSYEQYF. The CDR3 DNA reads as TGTGCCAGCAGCCACGGGACTAGCGGGAGTTACGAGCAGTACTTC.

The rearrangement joins TRBV4-3 to TRBJ1-1; D remains unclear. Trimming left V 3 bases short and J 2 bases short, with 4 bases between. Germline CDR1 is LGHNA and CDR2 is YSLEER. The CDR3 has 12 amino acids. CDR3 in DNA: TGCGCCAGCAGCCACCTAAACACTGAAGCTTTCTTT. Amino acid sequence: CASSHLNTEAFF.

V usage is TRBV7-9 and J usage is TRBJ1-6, with D hard to call. The V gene's germline CDR1 is SEHNR and CDR2 FQNEAQ (reference sequence). V lost 5 bases, J lost 8 bases, and 10 bases lay in between. This CDR3 has 13 residues. CDR3 residues: CASSLREDSPLHF. The CDR3 bases are TGTGCCAGCAGCCTCCGTGAGGATTCACCCCTCCACTTT. The full variable domain, its missing parts supplied by reference TRBV7-9 and TRBJ1-6, is DTGVSQNPRHKITKRGQNVTFRCDPISEHNRLYWYRQTLGQGPEFLTYFQNEAQLEKSRLLSDRFSAERPKGSFSTLEIQRTEQGDSAMYLCASSLREDSPLHFGNGTRLTVT.

In DNA, the CDR3 is TGTGCCAGCAGCTTAAGTGGCGGTACAAGCTCCTACAATGAGCAGTTCTTC. Translation gives CASSLSGGTSSYNEQFF. The V gene is TRBV7-9, the J gene TRBJ2-1; D ambiguous. V was shortened by 2 bases and J by 0 bases, with 14 bases between the two germline ends. Per the germline V gene, CDR1 is SEHNR and CDR2 is FQNEAQ (reference sequence). The length of the CDR3 is 17 residues.

This chain links TRBV27 with TRBJ2-3; D remains ambiguous. With 5 bases removed from V and 1 base from J, the gap between germline ends came to 19 bases. In germline, CDR1 is MNHEY, CDR2 SMNVEV (reference sequence). CDR3 size: 17 residues. This chain's CDR3 is CASSGGRALVGTDTQYF. The DNA for the CDR3 is TGTGCCAGCAGTGGCGGTCGTGCGTTGGTTGGCACAGATACGCAGTATTTT.

This clone was seen only once. The V call is TRBV6-5, the J call TRBJ2-2; D is ambiguous. Trimming left V 0 bases short and J 2 bases short, with 10 bases between. This CDR3 has 16 residues. CDR1 and CDR2 (germline): MNHEY, SVGAGI. The CDR3 protein is CASSYSTQLNTGELFF. CDR3 in DNA: TGTGCCAGCAGTTACTCGACACAGTTAAACACCGGGGAGCTGTTTTTT.

The chain combines TRBV6-5 with TRBJ2-1; TRBD2 aligns across 9 bases. V was pared by 4 bases and J by 8 bases, with 6 bases of the junction left unmatched. This CDR3 is 14 amino acids long. CDR1 is MNHEY, CDR2 SVGAGI, per germline. CDR3 sequence (DNA): TGTGCCAGCAGTTCCGCGGGAGGGCCCCATGAGCAGTTCTTC. Amino acids: CASSSAGGPHEQFF.

This clone was seen once. V is TRBV19 and J is TRBJ1-2; D remains ambiguous. CDR1 is LNHDA, CDR2 SQIVND, per germline (reference sequence). V lost 7 bases, J lost 0 bases, and 15 bases lay in between. This CDR3 is 15 amino acids long. The CDR3 coding sequence is TGTGCCAGTAACCGAGAGGGCAGCTCTAACTATGGCTACACCTTC. This codes for CASNREGSSNYGYTF.